Below, 22 T cell receptor beta chains from the same sample are listed, as sequenced in a study of PD-L1 blockade in urothelial cancer. Repertoires were generated with immunoSEQ multiplex PCR, while TCRdb's copy carries only in-frame clones and drops some. The sample consists of approximately 40,000 clones, about 88% of them appearing once. Time point reported: peripheral blood 6 weeks after treatment start. The specimen comprised PBMCs, sampled around atezolizumab (anti-PD-L1) treatment. These receptor sequences come from a man aged 60-69 years with urothelial cancer.

CDR3 sequence (DNA): TGCGCCAGCAGTGGAGGTTCCGGCTACACCTTC. The encoded protein is CASSGGSGYTF. The V call is TRBV10-1, the J call TRBJ1-2; D call uncertain. The CDR3 totals 11 residues. The V gene lost 4 bases and the J gene lost 8 bases, with 8 bases spanning the gap. The germline V gene encodes CDR1 WNHNN and CDR2 SYGVQD (reference sequence).

This clone turned up a few times. V usage is TRBV11-3 and J usage is TRBJ2-1, with 8 bases identical to TRBD1. Looked up from germline, CDR1 is SGHNT and CDR2 is YENEEA. V was pared by 4 bases and J by 3 bases, with 2 bases of the junction left unmatched. The CDR3 totals 14 residues. This chain's CDR3 is CASSYGQGYNEQFF. In nucleotides, the CDR3 is TGTGCCAGCAGCTATGGACAGGGCTACAATGAGCAGTTCTTC.

The V call is TRBV7-9, the J call TRBJ2-2; 7 nucleotides agree with TRBD1. This CDR3 region has 16 residues. CDR1 and CDR2 (germline): SEHNR, FQNEAQ (reference sequence). The V and J ends lost 3 bases and 4 bases, in that order; junction bases with no gene match: 8. The CDR3 loop reads CASSLEQGMSTGELFF. As DNA, the CDR3 is TGTGCCAGCAGCTTGGAACAGGGGATGAGCACCGGGGAGCTGTTTTTT.

The chain employs TRBV27 and TRBJ2-7, with 15 bases fitting TRBD2. The J segment lost 2 bases and the V segment lost 3 bases, leaving 17 bases of the junction unmatched. The CDR3 spans 21 residues. The V gene's germline CDR1 is MNHEY and CDR2 SMNVEV (reference sequence). The CDR3: CASSFRKSPGLAGGATYEQYF. The CDR3, as DNA: TGTGCCAGCAGTTTCCGGAAATCGCCGGGACTAGCGGGAGGTGCTACCTACGAGCAGTACTTC.

The chain carries TRBV25-1 and TRBJ2-5; 7 positions agree with TRBD1. Losses at the gene ends were 5 bases for V and 4 bases for J; bases not matched to a gene: 10. The CDR3 consists of 15 residues. Germline values: CDR1 MGHDK, CDR2 SYGVNS. CDR3 nucleotides: TGTGCCAGCAGTTTCTCGACAGGGTCAGGAGAGACCCAGTACTTC. It encodes CASSFSTGSGETQYF.

The genes are TRBV29-1 and TRBJ1-3; 7 nucleotides align to TRBD1. The V segment lost 7 bases and the J segment 0 bases; nucleotides outside the gene matches: 9. Germline CDR1 reads SQVTM; CDR2 reads ANQGSEA. The CDR3 runs 15 residues. CDR3: CSAQGGVGSGNTIYF. The CDR3 coding sequence is TGCAGCGCCCAGGGGGGCGTAGGCTCTGGAAACACCATATATTTT.

The rearrangement uses TRBV5-4 and TRBJ2-6; D is ambiguous. Germline CDR1 reads SGHNT; CDR2 reads YYREEE (reference sequence). Trimming cost V 4 bases and J 2 bases, with 10 bases left between them. The CDR3 runs to 15 residues. The CDR3 loop is CASSPRPPGANVLTF. The CDR3, as DNA: TGTGCCAGCAGCCCGCGGCCCCCTGGGGCCAACGTCCTGACTTTC.

V gene TRBV7-2 combines with J gene TRBJ2-7; D possibly corresponds to TRBD2 (6 bases). Per germline, CDR1 SGHTA and CDR2 FQGNSA. V lost 1 base, J lost 6 bases, and 13 bases lay in between. The CDR3 contains 14 residues. DNA for the CDR3: TGTGCCAGCAGCTTAGGGGGAGGAAGGGCCGAGCAGTACTTC. As protein: CASSLGGGRAEQYF.

The chain employs TRBV6-6 and TRBJ2-3; D may be TRBD2 (5 bases). V shed 7 bases and J shed 8 bases, with 10 bases lying between them. This CDR3 region has 11 residues. Germline V CDR1 and CDR2: MNHNY, SVGAGI (reference sequence). The CDR3 loop reads CASTHEGTQYF. CDR3 DNA: TGTGCCAGCACCCACGAGGGTACGCAGTATTTT.

The rearrangement links TRBV6-1 to TRBJ1-1; 7 bases are a match to TRBD1. The germline gives CDR1 MNHNS, CDR2 SASEGT. V was pared by 7 bases and J by 0 bases, with 8 bases of the junction left unmatched. This CDR3 is built from 15 residues. In nucleotides, the CDR3 is TGTGCCAGCACTCAAGAACAGGGGATGAACACTGAAGCTTTCTTT. It yields the protein CASTQEQGMNTEAFF.

The V and J genes are TRBV2 and TRBJ2-1, with unresolved D. Trimming stripped 0 bases from V and 15 bases from J, with 12 bases between. Germline lookup yields CDR1 SNHLY and CDR2 FYNNEI. The CDR3 extends over 12 amino acids. For the CDR3, the DNA is TGTGCCAGCAGTGAAGCATTGTTGCGGTGGTTCTTC. Translating it yields CASSEALLRWFF.

V usage is TRBV6-6 and J usage is TRBJ1-4; D not certain. Germline CDR1 and CDR2: MNHNY and SVGAGI (reference sequence). Deletions cut 7 bases from V and 5 bases from J, with 14 bases between. The CDR3 is made up of 14 amino acids. The CDR3 DNA reads as TGTGCCAGCATACGGGAGCAGCAAAATGAAAAACTGTTTTTT. It translates to CASIREQQNEKLFF.

The chain recombines TRBV6-1 with TRBJ2-7, with a possible D match to TRBD2 (5 bases). Germline-derived CDR1 and CDR2 are MNHNS and SASEGT. The CDR3 runs to 13 residues. Trimming removed 4 bases from V and 4 bases from J, with 11 bases in between. Here the CDR3 reads CASSVSGFYEQYF. The DNA of the CDR3 is TGTGCCAGCAGTGTTTCGGGATTTTACGAGCAGTACTTC.

This clone was recorded once. The same CDR3 also results from other DNA sequences found in this sample. The chain recombines TRBV6-5 with TRBJ1-2, with TRBD1 matching 8 bases. V was pared by 10 bases and J by 8 bases, with 12 bases of the junction left unmatched. This CDR3 is built from 13 residues. CDR1 MNHEY and CDR2 SVGAGI come from the germline V gene. The CDR3 DNA reads TGTGCCACCCAACGCGGGACAGGACGAGGCTACACCTTC. Its translation: CATQRGTGRGYTF.

This chain connects TRBV5-1 to TRBJ1-1, with a weak D call TRBD1 (5 bases). CDR3 length: 13 residues. Trimming stripped 4 bases from V and 4 bases from J, with 11 bases between. Germline V gene data show CDR1 as SGHRS and CDR2 as YFSETQ. CDR3: CASSQAGITEAFF. The CDR3 DNA reads as TGCGCCAGCAGCCAAGCAGGGATCACTGAAGCTTTCTTT.

This clone came up a few times. The rearrangement joins TRBV29-1 to TRBJ2-3; D unclear. From germline, CDR1 is SQVTM and CDR2 ANQGSEA. The CDR3 covers 15 residues. V lost 0 bases, J lost 0 bases, and 10 bases lay in between. The CDR3 here is CSVEDPQTSTDTQYF. The CDR3 bases are TGCAGCGTTGAAGATCCCCAAACTAGCACAGATACGCAGTATTTT.

The sample holds a few counts of this clone. V usage is TRBV11-2 and J usage is TRBJ1-3; unclear D gene. This CDR3 contains 15 residues. V dropped 5 bases and J dropped 2 bases, with 13 bases sitting between them. Per germline, CDR1 SGHAT and CDR2 FQNNGV. The CDR3 sequence is CASSPPGYPGNTIYF. The DNA for the CDR3 is TGTGCCAGCAGCCCACCGGGGTACCCTGGAAACACCATATATTTT.

V and J are TRBV5-6 and TRBJ2-1; 8 bases are shared with TRBD2. CDR3 length: 16 amino acids. V was pared by 5 bases and J by 7 bases, with 14 bases of the junction left unmatched. Per germline, CDR1 SGHDT and CDR2 YYEEEE. The CDR3 loop is CASRGSGSGRGNEQFF. CDR3 in DNA: TGTGCCAGCAGGGGGAGCGGGAGTGGGAGAGGGAATGAGCAGTTCTTC.

This chain links TRBV5-5 with TRBJ1-5; tentative D call: TRBD1 (5 bases). CDR1 and CDR2 (germline): SGHKS, YYEKEE (reference sequence). Trimming left V 4 bases short and J 7 bases short, with 21 bases between. This CDR3 has 16 residues. This CDR3 is CASSRTGLSPGQPQHF. CDR3 DNA sequence: TGTGCCAGCAGCCGGACGGGACTTTCTCCAGGCCAGCCCCAGCATTTT.

The V call is TRBV5-4, the J call TRBJ1-6; 9 nucleotides line up with TRBD1. The CDR3 is 18 amino acids. Germline V lookup: CDR1 SGHNT, CDR2 YYREEE (reference sequence). V lost 2 bases to trimming and J lost 9 bases; unmatched junction nucleotides: 15. The CDR3 sequence: CASSLGPSTGTGSSPLHF. The CDR3 region has the DNA TGTGCCAGCAGCTTAGGGCCCTCCACCGGGACAGGGAGTTCACCCCTCCACTTT. The entire variable domain, with the rest obtained from reference TRBV5-4 and TRBJ1-6, is as follows: ETGVTQSPTHLIKTRGQQVTLRCSSQSGHNTVSWYQQALGQGPQFIFQYYREEENGRGNFPPRFSGLQFPNYSSELNVNALELDDSALYLCASSLGPSTGTGSSPLHFGNGTRLTVT.

This clone appeared once. The V and J genes are TRBV18 and TRBJ2-5; 11 bases are a match to TRBD1. The trim removed 2 bases at V and 4 bases at J, leaving 6 bases unmatched. The germline V gene encodes CDR1 KGHSH and CDR2 LQKENI. The CDR3 sequence is 16 residues long. CDR3 sequence (DNA): TGTGCCAGCTCACCAGTTCCCGGACAGGGGGCAGAGACCCAGTACTTC. It is translated as CASSPVPGQGAETQYF.

The chain uses TRBV5-6 and TRBJ1-3; weak D call: TRBD1 (6 bases). Germline CDR1 is SGHDT and CDR2 is YYEEEE. Between the trimmed V and J ends, which lost 3 bases and 4 bases, there was a span of 14 bases. The CDR3 spans 15 residues. The CDR3 DNA is TGTGCCAGCAGCTCCGACAGGCTGGGAGGAAACACCATATATTTT. This encodes CASSSDRLGGNTIYF. The complete variable domain, with remaining parts taken from reference TRBV5-6 and TRBJ1-3, reads DAGVTQSPTHLIKTRGQQVTLRCSPKSGHDTVSWYQQALGQGPQFIFQYYEEEERQRGNFPDRFSGHQFPNYSSELNVNALLLGDSALYLCASSSDRLGGNTIYFGEGSWLTVV.